This is a list of T cell receptor beta chains from one sample in a study of blood T cell repertoires in COVID-19. The method was immunoSEQ multiplex PCR; TCRdb's version includes in-frame clones alone and lacks a portion of them. The sample lists about 220,000 clones, 65% to 90% occurring once. The sequencing sample was made of peripheral blood. The receptors were sampled from a man between 50 and 59 years old with active or convalescent COVID-19. Each CDR3 is given with its conserved first and last residue. Each record gives: clone size, J gene, D gene, V gene, CDR3 DNA, CDR3 protein. D genes are given only for firm matches. Not every row has a clone size; where given, it reads once, few, many or a size class.

-,TRBJ2-5,TRBD2,TRBV2,TGTGCCAGCAGTGGACTAGCGGGAACCGAGACCCAGTACTTC,CASSGLAGTETQYF
once,TRBJ2-3,TRBD2,TRBV15,TGTGCCACCAGCAGAGAGGGAGGGACAGATACGCAGTATTTT,CATSREGGTDTQYF
-,TRBJ1-2,-,TRBV6-2/TRBV6-3,TGTGCCAGCAGCGCAGGGGTACTGAACACCTTC,CASSAGVLNTF
few,TRBJ2-7,TRBD1,TRBV10-3,TGTGCCATCAGTCAAGCCGGGACAGGGGCCTACGAGCAGTACTTC,CAISQAGTGAYEQYF
-,TRBJ2-3,TRBD2,TRBV5-4,TGTGCCAGCAGCTTGGCCCGGGGGGGCGGCACAGATACGCAGTATTTT,CASSLARGGGTDTQYF
-,TRBJ2-3,TRBD2,TRBV5-1,TGCGCCAGCAGCTTGGTCGGGGGGGGCCAAGATACGCAGTATTTT,CASSLVGGGQDTQYF
-,TRBJ2-1,TRBD2,TRBV24-1,TGTGCCACCAGTGATTCTAGCGGGAGGTCCTACAATGAGCAGTTCTTC,CATSDSSGRSYNEQFF
-,TRBJ1-5,-,TRBV28,TGTGCCAGCAGTTTATGGGGGGGAAGCAATCAGCCCCAGCATTTT,CASSLWGGSNQPQHF
-,TRBJ2-7,TRBD2,TRBV28,TGTGCCAGCAGTTCGGGACTAGCGGGAGCATTGGGCGAGCAGTACTTC,CASSSGLAGALGEQYF
-,TRBJ1-6,-,TRBV5-1,TGCGCCAGCAGCTCCGGGGGAGTGCTCTCCTATAATTCACCCCTCCACTTT,CASSSGGVLSYNSPLHF
few,TRBJ2-1,-,TRBV11-2,TGTGCCAGCAGCTTAGGCCTAGCGGAGCAGTTCTTC,CASSLGLAEQFF
-,TRBJ1-6,-,TRBV4-2,TGTGCCAGCAGCCAAGGCTACAGGGATAATTCACCCCTCCACTTT,CASSQGYRDNSPLHF
-,TRBJ2-1,TRBD2,TRBV27,TGTGCCAGCAGCCGAGCAGTGGCTAGCGGCTCCTACAATGAGCAGTTCTTC,CASSRAVASGSYNEQFF
-,TRBJ1-4,-,TRBV27,TGTGCCAGCAGTCGCGGGGTTGCAACTAATGAAAAACTGTTTTTT,CASSRGVATNEKLFF
-,TRBJ2-2,TRBD2,TRBV7-8,TGTGCCAGCAGCTTAGCGACTAGCGGGCCGAACACCGGGGAGCTGTTTTTT,CASSLATSGPNTGELFF
-,TRBJ1-5,TRBD1,TRBV7-8,TGTGCCAGCAGCCGCGGACAGGTTAATCAGCCCCAGCATTTT,CASSRGQVNQPQHF
-,TRBJ2-1,TRBD2,TRBV19,TGTGCCAGTATCTCCAAGCGGGGCAATGAGCAGTTCTTC,CASISKRGNEQFF
-,TRBJ1-3,-,TRBV11-2,TGTGCCAGCAGTCTGGGAGGTCCCTCTGGAAACACCATATATTTT,CASSLGGPSGNTIYF
-,TRBJ2-1,TRBD2,TRBV19,TGTGCCAGCGCACTAGCGGGGAACTACAATGAGCAGTTCTTC,CASALAGNYNEQFF
-,TRBJ2-4,TRBD1,TRBV6-4,TGTGCCAGCAGTGTGGTGACAGGGGCCAAAAACATTCAGTACTTC,CASSVVTGAKNIQYF
-,TRBJ1-5,-,TRBV28,TGTGCCAGCAGTCCCCCTCTGGCCAGTCGCAATCAGCCCCAGCATTTT,CASSPPLASRNQPQHF
-,TRBJ2-7,TRBD2,TRBV27,TGTGCCAGCAGTCTCCTAGCGGGAGCGCGCGAGCAGTACTTC,CASSLLAGAREQYF
-,TRBJ1-1,TRBD1,TRBV19,TGTGCCAGTACCGAAGAGGGGGCGGACGTATCCTTTATGGGTGAAGCTTTCTTT,CASTEEGADVSFMGEAFF
-,TRBJ2-2,TRBD1,TRBV5-1,TGCGCCAGCAGCCCAAGCCCGGGACAGGGAAACATCGGGGAGCTGTTTTTT,CASSPSPGQGNIGELFF
once,TRBJ2-1,-,TRBV29-1,TGCAGCGTTGTGGCGGGGAACTACAATGAGCAGTTCTTC,CSVVAGNYNEQFF
-,TRBJ1-3,-,TRBV5-1,TGCGCCAGCAGCCTGGACCGGAGCTCTGGAAACACCATATATTTT,CASSLDRSSGNTIYF
-,TRBJ2-5,TRBD1,TRBV5-1,TGCGCCAGCAGCTTGGGACAGGGTTGGGAGACCCAGTACTTC,CASSLGQGWETQYF
-,TRBJ1-1,TRBD1,TRBV6-5,TGTGCCAGCAGTTCGGGACAGGGTTTAACTGAAGCTTTCTTT,CASSSGQGLTEAFF
-,TRBJ2-1,-,TRBV27,TGTGCCAGCAGTTTGGGGCGGAGTGCGGTCTCCTACAATGAGCAGTTCTTC,CASSLGRSAVSYNEQFF
few,TRBJ1-2,-,TRBV11-2,TGTGCCAGCAGTCCATTACAGGGCCAGAACTATGGCTACACCTTC,CASSPLQGQNYGYTF
-,TRBJ2-1,TRBD2,TRBV4-3,TGCGCCAGCAGCCAAGTCCTCCTAGCGGGACTGGAGCAGTTCTTC,CASSQVLLAGLEQFF
-,TRBJ1-5,-,TRBV19,TGTGCCAGTAGTTCGGCGGGGGCGGTTCAGCCCCAGCATTTT,CASSSAGAVQPQHF
-,TRBJ2-2,TRBD1,TRBV5-1,TGCGCCAGCAGCTTGTTCCCACAGGGGACCACCGGGGAGCTGTTTTTT,CASSLFPQGTTGELFF
few,TRBJ2-5,-,TRBV28,TGTGCCAGCAGTTTGTCCCCGGGGACCCAGTACTTC,CASSLSPGTQYF
-,TRBJ2-1,-,TRBV11-3,TGTGCCAGCAGCAGCAGGGGCTCCTACAATGAGCAGTTCTTC,CASSSRGSYNEQFF
-,TRBJ1-4,TRBD1,TRBV5-6,TGTGCCAGCAGCTACCGACAGGGGGCGAATGAAAAACTGTTTTTT,CASSYRQGANEKLFF
-,TRBJ1-6,-,TRBV15,TGTGCCACCAGCAGCGGGGTATTTCTGTCACCCCTCCACTTT,CATSSGVFLSPLHF
-,TRBJ2-3,-,TRBV6-4,TGTGCCAGCAGTGACCGGGGAAGCGGGAGCACAGATACGCAGTATTTT,CASSDRGSGSTDTQYF
-,TRBJ1-1,TRBD1,TRBV6-5,TGTGCCAGCAGCCACAGGGGGCACGGCACTGAAGCTTTCTTT,CASSHRGHGTEAFF
-,TRBJ2-5,TRBD1,TRBV23-1,TGCGCCAGCTCCCGACGGACAGGACCACCACAAGAGACCCAGTACTTC,CASSRRTGPPQETQYF
-,TRBJ1-2,-,TRBV24-1,TGTGCCACCAGTGATCCAACCGGCTATGGCTACACCTTC,CATSDPTGYGYTF
-,TRBJ2-1,-,TRBV7-3,TGTGCCAGCAGCTTAGAGGTAGAAAGCAATGAGCAGTTCTTC,CASSLEVESNEQFF
few,TRBJ2-1,TRBD2,TRBV5-5,TGTGCCAGCAGCCCTTCGCTTGTGAGGACTAGCGGGAAAAGTGAGCAGTTCTTC,CASSPSLVRTSGKSEQFF
-,TRBJ2-7,-,TRBV28,TGTGCCAGCATCCCTGGGGACTCCTCCTACGAGCAGTACTTC,CASIPGDSSYEQYF
-,TRBJ2-1,-,TRBV5-4,TGTGCCAGCAGCTTCCGGACTTCGAGCTCCTACAATGAGCAGTTCTTC,CASSFRTSSSYNEQFF